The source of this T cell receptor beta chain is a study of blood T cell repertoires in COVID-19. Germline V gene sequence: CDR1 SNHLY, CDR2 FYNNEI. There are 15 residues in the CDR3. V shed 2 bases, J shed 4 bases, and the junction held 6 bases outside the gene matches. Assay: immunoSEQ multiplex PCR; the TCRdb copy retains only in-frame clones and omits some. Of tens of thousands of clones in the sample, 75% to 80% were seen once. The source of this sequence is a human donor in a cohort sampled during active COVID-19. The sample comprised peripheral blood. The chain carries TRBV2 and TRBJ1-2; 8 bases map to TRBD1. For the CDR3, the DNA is TGTGCCAGCAGTGAAACCCAGGGACAGGTCTATGGCTACACCTTC. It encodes CASSETQGQVYGYTF. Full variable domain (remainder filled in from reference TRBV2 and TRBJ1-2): EPEVTQTPSHQVTQMGQEVILRCVPISNHLYFYWYRQILGQKVEFLVSFYNNEISEKSEIFDDQFSVERPDGSNFTLKIRSTKLEDSAMYFCASSETQGQVYGYTFGSGTRLTVV.